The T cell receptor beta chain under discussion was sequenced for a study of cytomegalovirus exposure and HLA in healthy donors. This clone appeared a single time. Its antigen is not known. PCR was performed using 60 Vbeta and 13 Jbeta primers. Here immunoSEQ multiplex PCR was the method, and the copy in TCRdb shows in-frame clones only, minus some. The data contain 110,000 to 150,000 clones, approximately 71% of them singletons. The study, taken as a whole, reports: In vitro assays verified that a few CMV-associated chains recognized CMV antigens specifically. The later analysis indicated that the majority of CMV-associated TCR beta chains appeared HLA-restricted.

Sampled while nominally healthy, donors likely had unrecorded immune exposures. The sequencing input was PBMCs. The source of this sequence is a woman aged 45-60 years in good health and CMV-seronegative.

The CDR3 loop is CASSTGQPTEAFF. CDR3 sequence (DNA): TGTGCCAGCAGCACGGGACAGCCGACTGAAGCTTTCTTT. The chain combines TRBV7-2 with TRBJ1-1, with 7 bases lining up with TRBD1. The V segment lost 5 bases and the J segment 5 bases; nucleotides outside the gene matches: 5. CDR1 is SGHTA and CDR2 is FQGNSA in the germline V gene. This CDR3 contains 13 residues.